This TCR beta chain was observed in a study of T cell repertoires in cytomegalovirus infection (dated by TCRdb to about 2019). In terms of the full investigation: Donor HLA type was relevant to the analysis, because carriage of CMV infection together with the matching HLA type was indicated by public TCR beta signatures. What the study reported, not specific to this receptor: In both this cohort and an independent roughly 350-donor cohort, the cumulative frequency of public TCR beta family members distinguished carriers of CMV infection plus the relevant HLA type. The ex vivo response was dominated by HLA-C-restricted CMV-specific TCR beta clonotypes, which also provided the single most frequent clonotype in two of eight donors.

Sequencing was performed on an Illumina HiSeq 1500. TCRdb applied fastp at Q25 and MiXCR to the public reads, then kept only in-frame beta chains. One record per CDR3 amino acid sequence lists the most common genes and DNA. This sample gives about 740,000 distinct CDR3 sequences in total; 35% to 45% of them show up just once. The ten largest account for roughly 2.8% of the sample. From the cysteine up to the phenylalanine, the CDR3 has a length of 13 residues. Just the 39-base CDR3 DNA is kept, in frame starting at base 1. Trimming costs V 5 bases and J 7 bases, and their ends lie 14 bases apart. For CDR1 and CDR2, the germline V gene lists SGHTA and FQGNSA. This clonotype was recorded a few times. Its target antigen remains unknown. Per-nucleotide qualities are absent, and no much larger clonotype sits a single base away.

The source of this sequence is a human donor in good health (CMV status not recorded). Some clones in this sample may be carry-over from other donors' samples. Sequences were obtained from PBMCs. This chain joins TRBV7-2 to TRBJ1-1; a tentative D match to TRBD1 spans 6 bases. CDR3 protein: CASSVHWDNEAFF. DNA sequence: TGTGCCAGCAGCGTTCATTGGGACAATGAAGCTTTCTTT.